This TCR beta chain emerged from a study of blood T cell repertoires in COVID-19 (dated by TCRdb to the early 2020s). Concerning the study at large: Collaborator samples came from the United States, Italy and Spain and covered acute and convalescent phases of COVID-19. The samples were drawn from two sources: the first 160 participants of the ongoing ImmuneRACE study, and 1,000 to 1,500 subjects contributed by 6 global collaborators. A freely available public database, intended as a resource for researchers studying the immune response to SARS-CoV-2, is where the repertoires were released. The prospective study material was composed of cDNA or gDNA derived from T cells, B-cell-depleted T cells, or PBMCs. HLA class I and class II types, where available, came from metadata supplied by the sample provider rather than from assay-based typing. Nearly every sample came with metadata listing a de-identified subject ID, COVID-19 status, age in years and sex. Subjects who had been exposed to COVID-19, were actively infected with it, or had recovered from it provided the deeply sampled blood TCRbeta repertoires that made up the dataset.

CDR1 and CDR2 are read off the germline V gene as SQVTM and ANQGSEA. The CDR3, cysteine through phenylalanine, is 13 amino acids long. Only the CDR3 DNA is retained, 39 bases long and in frame from the first base. The V and J ends are trimmed by 0 bases and 4 bases, leaving 9 bases between them. Collaborating institutions collected whole blood in K2EDTA tubes following their own protocols. For TCRbeta analysis, collaborator samples were shipped as frozen whole blood, as isolated PBMCs, or as DNA extracted from either sample type. Results and caveats for the whole study, not just this receptor: The quantity of clinical and demographic metadata differed by source and by participant and was supplied without curation.

With regard to this clone: The specificity of this receptor is unknown. No qualities accompany the bases; no much larger clone lies one base away.

TCRbeta CDR3 regions were amplified from genomic DNA by means of the immunoSEQ Assay, a bias-controlled multiplex PCR. For the original study's pipeline: The number of nucleated cells in each sample was estimated from the amplification of reference gene primers within the assay. To quantify the absolute abundance of each unique TCRbeta CDR3 rearrangement, sequence reads were collapsed and filtered. For each sample, productive Simpson clonality was calculated by taking the square root of Simpson's diversity index across productive rearrangements. Here the immuneACCESS table is served through TCRdb, limited to in-frame sequences with V and J called. Missing clones are a known gap in these copies; in checked studies unresolved V genes cover under half, and the rest lacks a known reason. V, J and clone size were drawn from that table, and D and trimming were deduced from the DNA. The sample yields 300,000 to 400,000 clones; around 86% were counted once. The ten largest make up 1% of the sample.

The TCR originated in a man aged 45-65 years with active or convalescent COVID-19. Sequencing was done on a sample of peripheral blood. This sequence uses TRBV29-1 and TRBJ1-2; the D region possibly corresponds to TRBD1 (5 bases align). In nucleotides, the sequence is TGCAGCGTTGAAGATCCGGGGGGCTATGGCTACACCTTC. Its protein product is CSVEDPGGYGYTF.